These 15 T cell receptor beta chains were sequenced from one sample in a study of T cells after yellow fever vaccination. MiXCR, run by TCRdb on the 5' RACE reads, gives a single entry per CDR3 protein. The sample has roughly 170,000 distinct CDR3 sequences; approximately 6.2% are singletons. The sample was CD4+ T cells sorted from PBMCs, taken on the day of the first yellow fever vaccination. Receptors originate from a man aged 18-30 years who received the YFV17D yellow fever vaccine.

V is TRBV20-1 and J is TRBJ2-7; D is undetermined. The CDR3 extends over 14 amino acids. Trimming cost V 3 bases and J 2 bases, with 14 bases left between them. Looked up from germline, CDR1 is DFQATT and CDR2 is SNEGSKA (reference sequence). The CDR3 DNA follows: TGCAGTGCTAGTCTGTCACGCGGCCCCTACGAGCAGTACTTC. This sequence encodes CSASLSRGPYEQYF.

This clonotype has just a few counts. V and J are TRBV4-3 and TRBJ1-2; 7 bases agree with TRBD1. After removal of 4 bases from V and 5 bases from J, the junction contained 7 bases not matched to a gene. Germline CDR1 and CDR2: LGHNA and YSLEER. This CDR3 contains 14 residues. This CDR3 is CASSPTGTAYGYTF. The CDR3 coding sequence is TGCGCCAGCAGCCCTACCGGGACAGCGTATGGCTACACCTTC.

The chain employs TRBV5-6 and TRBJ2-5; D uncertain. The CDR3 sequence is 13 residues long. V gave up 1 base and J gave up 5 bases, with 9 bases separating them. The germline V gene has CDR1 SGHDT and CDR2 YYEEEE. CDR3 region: CASSLTPKETQYF. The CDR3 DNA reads TGTGCCAGCAGCTTGACTCCGAAGGAGACCCAGTACTTC.

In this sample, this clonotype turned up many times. The CDR3 loop is CSAAGVSGANVLTF. CDR3 DNA sequence: TGCAGTGCTGCCGGAGTGTCTGGGGCCAACGTCCTGACTTTC. The chain joins TRBV20-1 to TRBJ2-6; D not certain. The CDR3 consists of 14 residues. Germline assignment: CDR1 DFQATT and CDR2 SNEGSKA (reference sequence). The V end was cut by 5 bases, the J end by 1 base, with 9 bases between.

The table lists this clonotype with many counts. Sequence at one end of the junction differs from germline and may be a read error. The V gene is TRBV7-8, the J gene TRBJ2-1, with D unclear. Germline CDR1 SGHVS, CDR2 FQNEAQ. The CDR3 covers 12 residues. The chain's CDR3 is CASSFRWDYAVF. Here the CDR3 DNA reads TGTGCCAGCAGCTTTCGGTGGGATTACGCGGTCTTC.

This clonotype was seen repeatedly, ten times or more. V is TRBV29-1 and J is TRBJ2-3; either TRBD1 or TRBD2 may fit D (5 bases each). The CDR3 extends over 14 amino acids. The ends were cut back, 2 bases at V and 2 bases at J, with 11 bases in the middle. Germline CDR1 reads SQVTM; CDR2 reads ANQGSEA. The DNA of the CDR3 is TGCAGCGTTGAATTCGGGGCCGCCACAGATACGCAGTATTTT. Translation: CSVEFGAATDTQYF.

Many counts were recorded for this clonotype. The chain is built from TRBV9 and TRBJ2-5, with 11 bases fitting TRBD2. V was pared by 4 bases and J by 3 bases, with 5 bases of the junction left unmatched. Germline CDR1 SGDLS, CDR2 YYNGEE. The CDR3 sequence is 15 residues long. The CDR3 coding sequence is TGTGCCAGCAGCTCCGGGACTAGCGGAAAAGAGACCCAGTACTTC. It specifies CASSSGTSGKETQYF.

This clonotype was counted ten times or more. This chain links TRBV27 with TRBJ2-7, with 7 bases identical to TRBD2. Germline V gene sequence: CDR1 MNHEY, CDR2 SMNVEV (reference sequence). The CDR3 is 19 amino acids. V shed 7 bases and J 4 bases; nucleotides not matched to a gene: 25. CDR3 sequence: CASTRSLLQRETPSYEQYV. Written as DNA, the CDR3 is TGTGCCAGCACACGATCTCTCCTCCAGCGGGAAACGCCCTCTTACGAGCAGTACGTC.

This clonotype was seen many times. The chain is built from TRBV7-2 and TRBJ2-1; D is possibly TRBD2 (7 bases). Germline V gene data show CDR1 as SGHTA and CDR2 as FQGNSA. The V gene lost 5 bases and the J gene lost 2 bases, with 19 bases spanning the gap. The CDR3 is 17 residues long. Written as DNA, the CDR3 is TGTGCCAGCAGCAGGGGGTGGGGGGGCGTCACCTACAATGAGCAGTTCTTC. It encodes CASSRGWGGVTYNEQFF. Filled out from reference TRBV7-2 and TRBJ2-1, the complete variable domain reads GAGVSQSPSNKVTEKGKDVELRCDPISGHTALYWYRQSLGQGLEFLIYFQGNSAPDKSGLPSDRFSAERTGGSVSTLTIQRTQQEDSAVYLCASSRGWGGVTYNEQFFGPGTRLTVL.

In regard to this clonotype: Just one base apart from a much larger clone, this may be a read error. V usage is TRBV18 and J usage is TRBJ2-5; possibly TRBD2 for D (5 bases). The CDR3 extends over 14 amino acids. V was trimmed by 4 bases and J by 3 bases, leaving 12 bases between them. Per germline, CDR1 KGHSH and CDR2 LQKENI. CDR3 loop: CASSLTREEETQYF. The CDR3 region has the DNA TGTGCCAGCTCACTTACTCGGGAAGAAGAGACCCAGTACTTC.

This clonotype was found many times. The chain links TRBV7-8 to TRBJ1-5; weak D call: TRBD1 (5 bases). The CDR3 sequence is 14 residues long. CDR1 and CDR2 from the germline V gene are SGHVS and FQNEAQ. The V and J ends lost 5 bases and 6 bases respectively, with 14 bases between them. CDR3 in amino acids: CASSRDRMSQPQHF. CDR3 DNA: TGTGCCAGCAGCCGGGACCGAATGAGTCAGCCCCAGCATTTT.

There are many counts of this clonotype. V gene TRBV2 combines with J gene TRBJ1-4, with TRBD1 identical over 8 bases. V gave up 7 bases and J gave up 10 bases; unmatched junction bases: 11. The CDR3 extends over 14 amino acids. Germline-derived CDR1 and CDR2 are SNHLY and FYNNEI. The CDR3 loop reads CASINQGALGKLFF. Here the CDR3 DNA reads TGTGCCAGCATTAATCAGGGGGCGCTTGGAAAACTGTTTTTT.

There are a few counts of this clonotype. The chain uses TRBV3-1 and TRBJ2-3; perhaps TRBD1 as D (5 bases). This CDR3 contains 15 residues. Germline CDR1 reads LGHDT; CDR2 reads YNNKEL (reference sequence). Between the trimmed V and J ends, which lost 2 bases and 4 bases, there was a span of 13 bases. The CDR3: CASSQRQGRSDTQYF. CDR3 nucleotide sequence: TGTGCCAGCAGCCAACGGCAGGGTAGATCAGATACGCAGTATTTT.

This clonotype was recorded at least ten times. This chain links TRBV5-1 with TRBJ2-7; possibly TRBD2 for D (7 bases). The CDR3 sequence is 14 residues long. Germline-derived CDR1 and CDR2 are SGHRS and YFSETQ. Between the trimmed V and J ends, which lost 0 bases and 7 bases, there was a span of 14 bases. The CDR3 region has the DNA TGCGCCAGCAGCTTGGACGGGGGGCCTCGGGAGCAGTACTTC. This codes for CASSLDGGPREQYF.

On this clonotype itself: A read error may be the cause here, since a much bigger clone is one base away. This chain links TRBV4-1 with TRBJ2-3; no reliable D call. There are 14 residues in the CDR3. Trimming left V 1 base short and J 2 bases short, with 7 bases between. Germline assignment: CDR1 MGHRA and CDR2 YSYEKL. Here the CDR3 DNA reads TGCGCCAGCAGCCAAGCGATCCTCACAGATACGCAGTATTTT. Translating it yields CASSQAILTDTQYF.